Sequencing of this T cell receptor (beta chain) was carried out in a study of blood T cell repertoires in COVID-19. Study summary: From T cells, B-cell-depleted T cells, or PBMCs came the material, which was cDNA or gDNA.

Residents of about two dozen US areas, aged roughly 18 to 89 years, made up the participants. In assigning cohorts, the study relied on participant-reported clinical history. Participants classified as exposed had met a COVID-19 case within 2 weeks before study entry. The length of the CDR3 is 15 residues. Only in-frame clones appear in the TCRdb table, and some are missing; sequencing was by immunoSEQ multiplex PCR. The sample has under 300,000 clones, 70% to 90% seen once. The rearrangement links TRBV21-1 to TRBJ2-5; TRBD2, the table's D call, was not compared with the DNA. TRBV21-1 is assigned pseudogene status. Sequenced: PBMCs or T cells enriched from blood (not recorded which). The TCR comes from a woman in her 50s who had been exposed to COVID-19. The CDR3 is CASSLLRSYQETQYF. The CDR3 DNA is TGTGCCAGCAGCCTCCTGCGATCGTACCAAGAGACCCAGTACTTC.